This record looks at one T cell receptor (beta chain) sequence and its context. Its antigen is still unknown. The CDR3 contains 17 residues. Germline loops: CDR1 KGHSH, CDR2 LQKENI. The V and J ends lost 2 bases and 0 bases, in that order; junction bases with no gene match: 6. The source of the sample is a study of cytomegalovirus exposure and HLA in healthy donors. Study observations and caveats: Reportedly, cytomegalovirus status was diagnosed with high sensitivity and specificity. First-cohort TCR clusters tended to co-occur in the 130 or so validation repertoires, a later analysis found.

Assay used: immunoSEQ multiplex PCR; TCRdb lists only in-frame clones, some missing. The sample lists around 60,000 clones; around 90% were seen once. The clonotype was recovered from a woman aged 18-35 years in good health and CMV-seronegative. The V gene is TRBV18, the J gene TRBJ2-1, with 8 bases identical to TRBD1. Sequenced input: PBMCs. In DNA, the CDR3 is TGTGCCAGCTCACCAATCCCCGGACAGGGCTCCTACAATGAGCAGTTCTTC. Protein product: CASSPIPGQGSYNEQFF.